This T cell receptor (beta chain) is drawn from a study of T cells in Graves' hyperthyroidism and ophthalmopathy. Amplified TCR beta CDR3 regions came from RNA transcripts. The HTBI primer set served for first-round RT-PCR of the TCR CDR3. TCRdb reprocessed the multiplex PCR reads via MiXCR and lists one record per CDR3 protein. The sample consists of about 700,000 distinct CDR3 sequences, approximately 15% of them appearing once. The CDR3 contains 13 residues. Trimming cost V 7 bases and J 4 bases, with 13 bases left between them. The origin of this receptor is a young woman with Graves' hyperthyroidism. This rearrangement joins TRBV12-3 or TRBV12-4 to TRBJ1-1, with D possibly being TRBD1 (6 bases). The sequencing input was blood. The CDR3 is CASNNRVSTEAFF. DNA of the CDR3: TGTGCCAGCAACAACAGGGTCTCCACTGAAGCTTTCTTT.